Sequencing of this TCR beta chain was carried out in a study of T-cell memory formation after mild COVID-19. Each CDR3 protein gets one entry after TCRdb re-called the 5' RACE reads with MiXCR. The sample lists under 250,000 distinct CDR3 sequences; 10% to 13% were seen once. The CDR3 contains 17 residues. Trimming cost V 5 bases and J 1 base; bases outside gene matches: 6. Germline loops: CDR1 SGHVS, CDR2 FNYEAQ. V is TRBV7-6 and J is TRBJ2-6; TRBD1 matches 9 bases. The sequencing input was PBMCs or a T cell subset sorted from them (not recorded which). This TCR was sampled from a man aged 18 to 30 who had mild COVID-19 (a few samples of this study predate the infection). Cell type and time point are not known. CDR3 protein: CASSQGQGFSGANVLTF. CDR3 coding DNA: TGTGCCAGCAGCCAAGGACAGGGGTTTTCTGGGGCCAACGTCCTGACTTTC.